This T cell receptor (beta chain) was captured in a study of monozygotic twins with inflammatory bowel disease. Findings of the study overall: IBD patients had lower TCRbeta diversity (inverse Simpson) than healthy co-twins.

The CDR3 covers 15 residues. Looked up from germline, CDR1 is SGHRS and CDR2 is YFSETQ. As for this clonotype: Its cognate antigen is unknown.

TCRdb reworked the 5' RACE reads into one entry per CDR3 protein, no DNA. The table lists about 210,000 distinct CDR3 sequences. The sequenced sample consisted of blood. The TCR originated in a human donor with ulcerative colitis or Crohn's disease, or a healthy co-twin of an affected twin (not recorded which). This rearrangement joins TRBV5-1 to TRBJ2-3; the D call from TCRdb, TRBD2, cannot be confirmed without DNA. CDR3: CASSPTSGGTDTQYF.